The rows below give T cell receptor beta chains drawn from one sample of a study of persistence of HIV-infected CD4 T cells. TCRdb keeps only in-frame clones here, not all; method: immunoSEQ multiplex PCR. Among some 41,000 clones listed, about 85% were seen once. For these TCRs, the target antigens are not known. The sequencing used CD4+ T cells sorted from PBMCs after approximately 20-hour stimulation, collected from a patient who received antiretroviral therapy. Receptors originate from an adult man with HIV who was CMV-seropositive. Each CDR3 is given with its conserved first and last residue. The order of the fields is clone size, V gene, J gene, D gene, CDR3 protein, CDR3 DNA. A D gene is named only where the DNA matches it firmly. Size values are once, few and many counts, or a class for expanded clones, and some rows have none.

NA	TRBV19	TRBJ2-7	NA	CASSMGRGGVEQYF	TGTGCCAGTAGTATGGGTCGGGGAGGCGTCGAGCAGTACTTC
once	TRBV5-1	TRBJ1-2	NA	CASKGVGNGYTF	TGCGCCAGCAAGGGAGTGGGAAACGGCTACACCTTC
once	TRBV14	TRBJ1-1	NA	CASSQGPREAFF	TGTGCCAGCAGCCAAGGACCGCGTGAAGCTTTCTTT
NA	TRBV6-6	TRBJ2-1	NA	CASSRRQPSSYNEQFF	TGTGCCAGCAGCAGACGACAGCCCAGCTCCTACAATGAGCAGTTCTTC
NA	TRBV3-1/TRBV3-2	TRBJ2-1	NA	CASSQNTPNEQFF	TGTGCCAGCAGCCAGAATACACCAAATGAGCAGTTCTTC
NA	TRBV12-3/TRBV12-4	TRBJ1-1	NA	CASSFSDHTEAFF	TGTGCCAGCAGTTTCAGCGACCACACTGAAGCTTTCTTT
NA	TRBV18	TRBJ2-6	NA	CASSQTGRSASDSGANVLTF	TGTGCCAGCTCTCAGACGGGACGGTCTGCGTCGGACTCTGGGGCCAACGTCCTGACTTTC
once	TRBV3-1/TRBV3-2	TRBJ2-3	NA	CASSQGRVPGDTQYF	TGTGCCAGCAGCCAAGGAAGGGTCCCGGGAGATACGCAGTATTTT
NA	TRBV19	TRBJ1-4	NA	CASNKDKAFEKLFF	TGTGCCAGTAATAAGGACAAGGCTTTTGAAAAACTGTTTTTT
NA	TRBV19	TRBJ2-1	NA	CASSRQVGMDNEQFF	TGTGCCAGTAGCCGACAGGTGGGGATGGACAATGAGCAGTTCTTC
NA	TRBV5-1	TRBJ1-1	NA	CASSSQGNTEAFF	TGCGCCAGCAGCTCCCAGGGAAACACTGAAGCTTTCTTT
once	TRBV28	TRBJ1-5	TRBD1	CASSQDRENQPQHF	TGTGCCAGCAGCCAGGACAGGGAGAATCAGCCCCAGCATTTT
NA	TRBV12-3/TRBV12-4	TRBJ1-3	TRBD1	CASMVQGGNTIYF	TGTGCCAGCATGGTACAGGGGGGAAACACCATATATTTT
NA	TRBV6-1	TRBJ1-1	NA	CASSETGMNTEAFF	TGTGCCAGCAGTGAGACAGGAATGAACACTGAAGCTTTCTTT
few	TRBV14	TRBJ2-2	NA	CASRHRGTGELFF	TGTGCCAGCAGGCATAGGGGGACCGGGGAGCTGTTTTTT
few	TRBV7-9	TRBJ1-5	NA	CASSHSDTNKPQHF	TGTGCCAGCAGCCACTCCGACACCAACAAGCCCCAGCATTTT